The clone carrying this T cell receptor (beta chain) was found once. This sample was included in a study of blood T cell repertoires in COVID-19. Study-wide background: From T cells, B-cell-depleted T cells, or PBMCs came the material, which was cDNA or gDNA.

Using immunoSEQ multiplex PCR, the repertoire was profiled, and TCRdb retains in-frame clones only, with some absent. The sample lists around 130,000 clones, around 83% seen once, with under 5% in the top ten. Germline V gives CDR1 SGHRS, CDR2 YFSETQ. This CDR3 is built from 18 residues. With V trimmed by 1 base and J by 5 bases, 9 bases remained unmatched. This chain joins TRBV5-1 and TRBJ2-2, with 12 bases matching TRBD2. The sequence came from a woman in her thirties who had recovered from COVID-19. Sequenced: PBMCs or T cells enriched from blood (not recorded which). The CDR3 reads CASSLPASGRAVTGELFF. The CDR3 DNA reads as TGCGCCAGCAGCTTGCCGGCTAGCGGGAGGGCCGTAACCGGGGAGCTGTTTTTT.